This T cell receptor beta chain originates from a study of control samples from healthy donors and cancer patients. TCRdb keeps only in-frame clones here, not all; method: immunoSEQ multiplex PCR. The sample lists around 82,000 clones, 70% to 90% occurring once. Looked up from germline, CDR1 is SGHRS and CDR2 is YFSETQ. The CDR3 extends over 17 amino acids. The germline V and J ends were trimmed by 4 bases and 4 bases, with 22 bases remaining between them. The rearrangement links TRBV5-1 to TRBJ2-3; D is possibly TRBD2 (5 bases). This TCR came from a man in his forties or fifties in good health. The source material was blood. In nucleotides, the CDR3 is TGCGCCAGCAGCCCACTCCGCGAGGGCGGGCGGGCAGATACGCAGTATTTT. Its protein is CASSPLREGGRADTQYF.